In its sample, the clone carrying this T cell receptor (beta chain) ranks as medium-sized. Its matching antigen is unknown. This sample stems from a study of OX40 agonist ivuxolimab in advanced cancers. At the level of the study: The patients received ivuxolimab by intravenous route every 2 weeks at 0.01 to 10 mg/kg.

Measured with immunoSEQ multiplex PCR; TCRdb has only the in-frame clones, and not every one. There are 76,000 or so clones in the sample; 70% to 90% occur only once, and approximately 5.5% lies in the top ten. Overall study findings and caveats: The study found among the lowest clonal expansion in partial responders at 0.1-3.0 mg/kg.

CDR3 length equals 16 residues. V shed 1 base and J 3 bases; nucleotides not matched to a gene: 7. Germline assignment: CDR1 SNHLY and CDR2 FYNNEI. V is TRBV2 and J is TRBJ2-7; 9 nucleotides agree with TRBD2. This specimen consisted of CD4+ or CD8+ T cells sorted from blood, obtained in a trial of the OX40 agonist ivuxolimab. The source is an adult with an advanced solid tumor such as melanoma, head and neck, liver or kidney cancer. The CDR3 spells CASSEGVAGALYEQYF. Here the CDR3 DNA reads TGTGCCAGCAGTGAAGGGGTAGCGGGAGCCCTCTACGAGCAGTACTTC.